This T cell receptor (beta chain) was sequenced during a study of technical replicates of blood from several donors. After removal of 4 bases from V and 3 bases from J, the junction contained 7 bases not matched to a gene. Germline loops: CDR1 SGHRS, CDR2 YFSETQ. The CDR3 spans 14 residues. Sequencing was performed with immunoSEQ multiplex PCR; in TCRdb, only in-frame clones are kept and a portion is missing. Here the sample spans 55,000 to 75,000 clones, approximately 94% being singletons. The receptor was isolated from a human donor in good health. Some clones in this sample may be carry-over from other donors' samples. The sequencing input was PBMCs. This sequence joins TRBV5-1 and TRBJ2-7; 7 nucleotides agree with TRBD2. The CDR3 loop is CASSPDTGGYEQYF. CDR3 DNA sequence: TGCGCCAGCAGCCCAGACACGGGGGGCTACGAGCAGTACTTC.